This T cell receptor beta chain was identified in a study of shared clonotypes between healthy human individuals. J lost 2 bases, V lost 2 bases, and 8 bases had no gene match. The CDR3 is made up of 16 amino acids. Germline assignment: CDR1 MGHRA and CDR2 YSYEKL. Measured with immunoSEQ multiplex PCR; TCRdb has only the in-frame clones, and not every one. This sample has a few hundred thousand clones, with more than 75% found just once. This clone occurred once. The sequenced sample consisted of memory CD8+ T cells sorted from blood. Subset defined: CD45RO+ cells pooled with CCR7-negative TemRA cells. The V gene is TRBV4-1, the J gene TRBJ2-7; 8 nucleotides line up with TRBD1. The TCR originated in a young man in good health. Here the CDR3 DNA reads TGCGCCAGCAGCCAAAAGACAGGGGCAGCCACCTACGAGCAGTACTTC. Protein sequence: CASSQKTGAATYEQYF.